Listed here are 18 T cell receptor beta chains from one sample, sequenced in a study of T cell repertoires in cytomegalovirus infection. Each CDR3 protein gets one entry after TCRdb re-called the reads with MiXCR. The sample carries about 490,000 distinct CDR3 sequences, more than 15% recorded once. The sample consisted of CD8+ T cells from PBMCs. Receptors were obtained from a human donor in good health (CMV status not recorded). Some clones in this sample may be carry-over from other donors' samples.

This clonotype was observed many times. For the CDR3, the DNA is TGTGCCAGCAGTTTATATAGGACTAGCGGGACGGAGACCCAGTACTTC. Its protein product is CASSLYRTSGTETQYF. This sequence joins TRBV27 and TRBJ2-5; 12 positions match TRBD2. V was pared by 1 base and J by 5 bases, with 5 bases of the junction left unmatched. The CDR3 has 16 amino acids. Germline V gene data show CDR1 as MNHEY and CDR2 as SMNVEV (reference sequence).

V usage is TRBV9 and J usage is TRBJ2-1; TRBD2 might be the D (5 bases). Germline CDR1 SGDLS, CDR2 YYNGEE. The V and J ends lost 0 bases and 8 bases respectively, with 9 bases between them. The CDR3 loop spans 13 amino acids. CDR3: CASSVDAGYEQFF. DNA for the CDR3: TGTGCCAGCAGCGTAGACGCGGGCTATGAGCAGTTCTTC. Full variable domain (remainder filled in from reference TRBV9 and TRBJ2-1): DSGVTQTPKHLITATGQRVTLRCSPRSGDLSVYWYQQSLDQGLQFLIQYYNGEERAKGNILERFSAQQFPDLHSELNLSSLELGDSALYFCASSVDAGYEQFFGPGTRLTVL.

DNA for the CDR3: TGTGCCAGCAGCTTGGTAGGCACGAACCAAGAGACCCAGTACTTC. Its protein product is CASSLVGTNQETQYF. The chain combines TRBV5-4 with TRBJ2-5, with D unclear. Germline CDR1 and CDR2: SGHNT and YYREEE (reference sequence). Between the trimmed V and J ends, which lost 0 bases and 0 bases, there was a span of 9 bases. The CDR3 runs to 15 residues.

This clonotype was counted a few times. The DNA for the CDR3 is TGTGCCAGCAGCTCTGGTATCTGGACAGGGGACGATGAGCAGTTCTTC. This gives the protein CASSSGIWTGDDEQFF. V gene TRBV5-6 combines with J gene TRBJ2-1, with 9 bases aligning to TRBD1. V shed 3 bases and J 8 bases; nucleotides not matched to a gene: 12. The germline V gene encodes CDR1 SGHDT and CDR2 YYEEEE. This CDR3 spans 16 amino acids.

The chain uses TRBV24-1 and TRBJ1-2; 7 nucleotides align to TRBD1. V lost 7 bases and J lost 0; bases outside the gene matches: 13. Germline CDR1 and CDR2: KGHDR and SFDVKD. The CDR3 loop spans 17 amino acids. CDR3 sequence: CATSSGDRTSTNYGYTF. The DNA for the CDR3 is TGTGCCACCAGCTCCGGGGACAGAACTTCTACTAACTATGGCTACACCTTC.

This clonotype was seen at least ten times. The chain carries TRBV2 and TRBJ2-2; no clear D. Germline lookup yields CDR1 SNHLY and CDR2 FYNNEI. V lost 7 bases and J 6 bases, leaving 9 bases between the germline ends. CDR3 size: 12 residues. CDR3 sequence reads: CASTRPPGELFF. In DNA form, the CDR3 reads TGTGCCAGCACTAGACCCCCCGGGGAGCTGTTTTTT.

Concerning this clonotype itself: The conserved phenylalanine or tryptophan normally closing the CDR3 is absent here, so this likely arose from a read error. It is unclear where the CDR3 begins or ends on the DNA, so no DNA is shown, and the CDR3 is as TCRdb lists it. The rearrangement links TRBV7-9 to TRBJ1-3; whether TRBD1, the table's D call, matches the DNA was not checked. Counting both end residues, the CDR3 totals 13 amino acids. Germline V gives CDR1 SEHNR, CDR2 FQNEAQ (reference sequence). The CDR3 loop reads CASSLGDTGGPYL.

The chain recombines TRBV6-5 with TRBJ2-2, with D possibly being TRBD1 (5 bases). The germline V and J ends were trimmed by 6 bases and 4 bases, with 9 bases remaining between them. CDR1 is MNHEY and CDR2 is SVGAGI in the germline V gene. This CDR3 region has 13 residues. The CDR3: CASRGRATGELFF. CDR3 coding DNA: TGTGCCAGCAGGGGGCGCGCCACCGGGGAGCTGTTTTTT.

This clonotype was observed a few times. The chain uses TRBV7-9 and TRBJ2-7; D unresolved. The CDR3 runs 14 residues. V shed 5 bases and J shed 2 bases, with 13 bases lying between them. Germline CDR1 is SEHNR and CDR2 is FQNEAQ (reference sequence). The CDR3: CASSPRANTYEQYF. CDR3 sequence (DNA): TGTGCCAGCAGCCCTCGGGCGAACACCTACGAGCAGTACTTC.

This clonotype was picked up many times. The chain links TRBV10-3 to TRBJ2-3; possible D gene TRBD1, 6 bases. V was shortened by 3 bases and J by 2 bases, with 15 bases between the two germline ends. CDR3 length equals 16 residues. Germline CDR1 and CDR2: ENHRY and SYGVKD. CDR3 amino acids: CAISDQQGGDTDTQYF. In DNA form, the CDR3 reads TGTGCCATCAGTGATCAACAGGGTGGAGACACAGATACGCAGTATTTT.

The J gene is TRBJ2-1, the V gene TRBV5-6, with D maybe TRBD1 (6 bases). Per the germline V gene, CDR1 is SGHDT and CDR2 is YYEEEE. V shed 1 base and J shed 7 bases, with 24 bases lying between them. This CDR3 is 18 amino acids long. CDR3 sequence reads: CASSLYFGGGQGRNEQFF. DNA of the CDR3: TGTGCCAGCAGCTTGTATTTCGGCGGTGGGCAGGGGAGAAATGAGCAGTTCTTC.

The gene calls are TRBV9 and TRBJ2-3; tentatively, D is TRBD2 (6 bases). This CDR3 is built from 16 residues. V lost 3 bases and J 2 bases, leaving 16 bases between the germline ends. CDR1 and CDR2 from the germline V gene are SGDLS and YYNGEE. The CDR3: CASSAAGRPYTDTQYF. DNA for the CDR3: TGTGCCAGCAGCGCCGCCGGGAGACCTTACACAGATACGCAGTATTTT. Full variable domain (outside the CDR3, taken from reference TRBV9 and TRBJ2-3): DSGVTQTPKHLITATGQRVTLRCSPRSGDLSVYWYQQSLDQGLQFLIQYYNGEERAKGNILERFSAQQFPDLHSELNLSSLELGDSALYFCASSAAGRPYTDTQYFGPGTRLTVL.

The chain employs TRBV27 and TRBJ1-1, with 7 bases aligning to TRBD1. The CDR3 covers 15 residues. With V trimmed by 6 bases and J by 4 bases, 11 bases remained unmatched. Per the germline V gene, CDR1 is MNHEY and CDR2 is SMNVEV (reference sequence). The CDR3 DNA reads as TGTGCCAGCAGCCTCAATAACAGGGGAATCACTGAAGCTTTCTTT. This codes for CASSLNNRGITEAFF.

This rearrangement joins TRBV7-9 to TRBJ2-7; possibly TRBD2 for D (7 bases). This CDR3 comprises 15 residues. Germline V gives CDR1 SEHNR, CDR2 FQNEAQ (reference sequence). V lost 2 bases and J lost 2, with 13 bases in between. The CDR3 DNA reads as TGTGCCAGCAGCTTAAACGCGGGGGCTACCTACGAGCAGTACTTC. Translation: CASSLNAGATYEQYF.

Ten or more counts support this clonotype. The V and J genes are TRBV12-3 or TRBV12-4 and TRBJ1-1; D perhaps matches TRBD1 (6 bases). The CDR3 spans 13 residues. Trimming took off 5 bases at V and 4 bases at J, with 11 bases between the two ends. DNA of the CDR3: TGTGCCAGCAGTCTCGGACAGCGCACTGAAGCTTTCTTT. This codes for CASSLGQRTEAFF.

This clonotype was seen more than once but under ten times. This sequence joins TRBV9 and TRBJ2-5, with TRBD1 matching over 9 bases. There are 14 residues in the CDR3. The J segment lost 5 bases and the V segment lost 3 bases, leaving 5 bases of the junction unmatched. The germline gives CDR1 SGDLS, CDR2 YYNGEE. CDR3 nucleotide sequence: TGTGCCAGCAGCGGGACAGGGGATTCGGAGACCCAGTACTTC. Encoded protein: CASSGTGDSETQYF.

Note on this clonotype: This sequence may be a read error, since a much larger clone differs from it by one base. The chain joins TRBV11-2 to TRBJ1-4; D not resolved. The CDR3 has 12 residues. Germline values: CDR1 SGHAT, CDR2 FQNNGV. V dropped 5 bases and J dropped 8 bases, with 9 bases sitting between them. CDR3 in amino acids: CASSAGAEKLFF. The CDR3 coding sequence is TGTGCCAGCAGCGCCGGAGCCGAAAAACTGTTTTTT.

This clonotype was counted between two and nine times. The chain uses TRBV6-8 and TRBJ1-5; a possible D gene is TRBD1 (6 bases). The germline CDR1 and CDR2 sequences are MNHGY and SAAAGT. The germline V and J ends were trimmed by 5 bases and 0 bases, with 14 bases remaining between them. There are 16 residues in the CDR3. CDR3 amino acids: CASSPNEGDSNQPQHF. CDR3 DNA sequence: TGTGCCAGCAGTCCGAATGAGGGGGATAGCAATCAGCCCCAGCATTTT.